This T cell receptor (beta chain) was identified during a study of control samples from healthy donors and cancer patients. Sequencing used immunoSEQ multiplex PCR; TCRdb keeps in-frame clones, though not all of them. In the table there are fewer than 95,000 clones, about nine tenths of which are singletons. This CDR3 contains 15 residues. The V gene lost 4 bases and the J gene lost 1 base, with 12 bases spanning the gap. In germline, CDR1 is SGHDT, CDR2 YYEEEE. The sequence was obtained from a man between 25 and 39 years old in good health. The chain combines TRBV5-6 with TRBJ2-4; weak D call: TRBD1 (5 bases). Sequenced material: blood. The CDR3: CASSPQATAKNIQYF. CDR3 bases: TGTGCCAGCAGCCCACAGGCCACCGCCAAAAACATTCAGTACTTC.